This passage covers 17 T cell receptor beta chains from one sample sequenced in a study of vaccination effects on CD4 cells after COVID-19 (dated by TCRdb to between 2021 and 2023). No cognate antigen is known for these TCRs. After less than eleven days of culture, CD4+ T cells were isolated with the EasySep CD4+ T cell isolation kit. Library method: the immunoSEQ multiplex PCR assay. Sourced from immuneACCESS, this table was stored by TCRdb with only in-frame sequences that have V and J called. A share of the clones is absent; for the studies checked, an unresolved V gene accounts for under half, and the remainder has no known explanation. The sample contains 50,000 or so clones, around 67% of them found a single time. Approximately 5% of the sample belongs to the ten largest clones. The source material was CD4+ T cells from PBMCs cultured without peptide, sampled before COVID-19 vaccination. These receptor sequences come from a human donor who received a COVID-19 vaccine.

The rearrangement joins TRBV3-1 (or the pseudogene TRBV3-2) to TRBJ2-5; D uncertain. Trimming stripped 3 bases from V and 5 bases from J, with 10 bases between. CDR3 length equals 13 residues. The germline gives CDR1 LGHDT, CDR2 YNNKEL (reference sequence). As DNA, the CDR3 is TGTGCCAGCAGCCAGGGCCCGGACGAGACCCAGTACTTC. Its protein product is CASSQGPDETQYF.

This sequence joins TRBV30 and TRBJ2-5, with D hard to call. The CDR3 is 13 amino acids. The germline CDR1 and CDR2 sequences are GTSNPN and SVGIG (reference sequence). The germline V and J ends were trimmed by 0 bases and 0 bases, with 5 bases remaining between them. CDR3 DNA: TGTGCCTGGAGTGTGGCGTACCAAGAGACCCAGTACTTC. Translated: CAWSVAYQETQYF.

This rearrangement joins TRBV19 to TRBJ2-4; D possibly corresponds to TRBD1 (7 bases). CDR1 and CDR2 (germline): LNHDA, SQIVND (reference sequence). V lost 6 bases and J lost 8, with 20 bases in between. The CDR3 loop spans 15 amino acids. DNA of the CDR3: TGTGCCAGTAGCGAGACAGGGAAAGGAGGGTACATTCAGTACTTC. Translation: CASSETGKGGYIQYF. Variable domain in full (rest from reference TRBV19 and TRBJ2-4): DGGITQSPKYLFRKEGQNVTLSCEQNLNHDAMYWYRQDPGQGLRLIYYSQIVNDFQKGDIAEGYSVSREKKESFPLTVTSAQKNPTAFYLCASSETGKGGYIQYFGAGTRLSVL.

The CDR3 bases are TGTGCCTCCGTCCGGAGCTACGAGCAGTACTTC. This codes for CASVRSYEQYF. This chain uses TRBV6-5 with TRBJ2-7; D gene uncertain. V gave up 11 bases and J gave up 3 bases, with 11 bases separating them. The CDR3 has 11 amino acids. Germline lookup yields CDR1 MNHEY and CDR2 SVGAGI.

The CDR3 sequence is CASSYRGNEKLFF. The CDR3 DNA reads TGTGCCAGCAGTTACAGGGGGAATGAAAAACTGTTTTTT. V and J are TRBV6-6 and TRBJ1-4; D may be TRBD1 (6 bases). The CDR3 consists of 13 residues. Germline V gives CDR1 MNHNY, CDR2 SVGAGI (reference sequence). V gave up 2 bases and J gave up 5 bases, with 6 bases separating them.

The chain is built from TRBV19 and TRBJ2-5, with D possibly matching TRBD2 (5 bases). Germline V gene lookup returns CDR1 LNHDA and CDR2 SQIVND (reference sequence). V lost 3 bases and J lost 11, with 22 bases in between. The CDR3 runs 15 residues. The CDR3 coding sequence is TGTGCCAGTAGTATCTCCCCAGAAACTAGAGCGGCTCAGTACTTC. It yields the protein CASSISPETRAAQYF.

The CDR3 protein is CASSDAASYVPQHF. CDR3 in DNA: TGTGCCAGCAGTGATGCGGCTTCCTACGTGCCCCAGCATTTT. The chain recombines TRBV2 with TRBJ1-5; no clear D gene. The germline gives CDR1 SNHLY, CDR2 FYNNEI. V was pared by 3 bases and J by 9 bases, with 15 bases between. There are 14 residues in the CDR3.

This clone was observed a few times. Other nucleotide sequences in the sample specify the same CDR3. The chain combines TRBV27 with TRBJ1-2; 8 nucleotides match TRBD1. This CDR3 spans 13 amino acids. Germline CDR1 MNHEY, CDR2 SMNVEV (reference sequence). V trimming: 6 bases; J trimming: 2 bases; junction bases outside the gene matches: 2. The CDR3: CASSRTGNYGYTF. In DNA form, the CDR3 reads TGTGCCAGCAGCCGGACAGGGAACTATGGCTACACCTTC.

A single count supports this clone. The rearrangement uses TRBV11-3 and TRBJ2-3; TRBD2 aligns across 11 bases. This CDR3 comprises 15 residues. The V gene's germline CDR1 is SGHNT and CDR2 YENEEA. J gave up 3 bases and V 8 bases, and 7 bases lay outside the gene matches. The CDR3 DNA sequence: TGTGCCAGCTCACTAGCGGGGGCCACGACAGATACGCAGTATTTT. This translates into CASSLAGATTDTQYF.

The chain is built from TRBV27 and TRBJ2-2, with TRBD1 matching over 7 bases. CDR1 and CDR2 (germline): MNHEY, SMNVEV (reference sequence). V lost 6 bases and J lost 1; bases outside the gene matches: 2. This CDR3 has 14 residues. The CDR3 coding sequence is TGTGCCAGCAGAGGGACAGTGAACACCGGGGAGCTGTTTTTT. Translating it yields CASRGTVNTGELFF.

The rearrangement links TRBV5-1 to TRBJ2-2, with unresolved D. Germline CDR1 SGHRS, CDR2 YFSETQ. CDR3 length: 14 amino acids. With 0 bases removed from V and 5 bases from J, the gap between germline ends came to 8 bases. CDR3 amino acids: CASSLGRSTGELFF. CDR3 coding DNA: TGCGCCAGCAGCTTGGGCCGTTCTACCGGGGAGCTGTTTTTT.

The chain joins TRBV4-1 to TRBJ2-3; TRBD2 might be the D (6 bases). Between the trimmed V and J ends, which lost 3 bases and 2 bases, there was a span of 12 bases. The CDR3 is 15 residues long. The V gene's germline CDR1 is MGHRA and CDR2 YSYEKL. DNA of the CDR3: TGCGCCAGCAGCCATACGGGACTTATCACAGATACGCAGTATTTT. Amino acid sequence: CASSHTGLITDTQYF.

This chain connects TRBV5-4 to TRBJ1-2; TRBD1 agrees at 7 bases. The CDR3 runs to 15 residues. V lost 0 bases, J lost 6 bases, and 8 bases stayed unmatched. Germline V gene data show CDR1 as SGHNT and CDR2 as YYREEE (reference sequence). CDR3 protein: CASSLGGRGLDGYTF. CDR3 DNA: TGTGCCAGCAGCTTGGGGGGTAGGGGGCTTGATGGCTACACCTTC.

This chain uses TRBV28 with TRBJ2-2; D is undetermined. Trimming shortened V by 1 base and J by 4 bases, and 22 bases separated the two germline ends. The germline V gene encodes CDR1 MDHEN and CDR2 SYDVKM. This CDR3 region has 19 residues. The CDR3, as DNA: TGTGCCAGCAGTTTATTCGGCCGGCCAGGAGCGCGTAGCACCGGGGAGCTGTTTTTT. Translation gives CASSLFGRPGARSTGELFF.

V is TRBV7-3 and J is TRBJ1-5; 11 bases are a match to TRBD1. This CDR3 region has 21 residues. CDR1 and CDR2 (germline): SGHTA, FQGTGA. V lost 5 bases to trimming and J lost 4 bases; unmatched junction nucleotides: 22. CDR3: CASSTVGQGAKSGVGNQPQHF. The CDR3 DNA reads as TGTGCCAGCAGCACGGTAGGACAGGGGGCCAAGAGTGGGGTGGGTAATCAGCCCCAGCATTTT.

About this clone itself: Within the sample, other DNA sequences also encode this same CDR3. This sequence joins TRBV10-3 and TRBJ1-2; D might be TRBD1 (5 bases). Germline V gene data show CDR1 as ENHRY and CDR2 as SYGVKD. This CDR3 comprises 15 residues. Trimming shortened V by 0 bases and J by 1 base, and 9 bases separated the two germline ends. The CDR3 protein is CAISESAGYNYGYTF. The CDR3 region has the DNA TGTGCCATCAGTGAGTCGGCAGGGTATAACTATGGCTACACCTTC.

V gene TRBV5-1 combines with J gene TRBJ2-2; the match to TRBD1 covers 8 bases. CDR1 and CDR2 from the germline V gene are SGHRS and YFSETQ. The CDR3 is 18 residues long. Losses at the gene ends were 4 bases for V and 0 bases for J; bases not matched to a gene: 11. CDR3 loop: CASSLLDRVTANTGELFF. In DNA form, the CDR3 reads TGCGCCAGCAGCCTCCTGGACAGGGTAACCGCGAACACCGGGGAGCTGTTTTTT. Full variable domain (rest looked up from reference TRBV5-1 and TRBJ2-2): KAGVTQTPRYLIKTRGQQVTLSCSPISGHRSVSWYQQTPGQGLQFLFEYFSETQRNKGNFPGRFSGRQFSNSRSEMNVSTLELGDSALYLCASSLLDRVTANTGELFFGEGSRLTVL.